The 8 T cell receptor beta chains listed next were all sequenced from one sample in a study of CD8 T cells in Susac syndrome. With random hexamers, 0.5 to 1 ug RNA was reverse transcribed. MiXCR, applied by TCRdb to the immunoSEQ multiplex PCR reads, yields one record per CDR3 protein. The sample lists 150,000 to 200,000 distinct CDR3 sequences; approximately 90% were seen once. The source material was CD4+ T cells from PBMCs. The receptors shown here come from a human donor in good health.

J is TRBJ1-1 and V is TRBV20-1; the D gene is possibly TRBD1 (6 bases). The CDR3 loop spans 16 amino acids. Germline assignment: CDR1 DFQATT and CDR2 SNEGSKA (reference sequence). V gave up 0 bases and J gave up 4 bases, with 18 bases separating them. CDR3 amino acids: CSARDGGRTGSTEAFF. The CDR3 DNA is TGCAGTGCTAGAGATGGGGGGCGGACGGGGAGCACTGAAGCTTTCTTT.

The chain recombines TRBV12-3 or TRBV12-4 with TRBJ2-1; 9 positions match TRBD1. The CDR3 length is 15 residues. With 6 bases clipped from V and 4 bases from J, the junction kept 7 bases outside the gene matches. DNA for the CDR3: TGTGCCAGCAGCCCCGGGACAGGGAAGTACAATGAGCAGTTCTTC. Translation: CASSPGTGKYNEQFF.

The V gene is TRBV20-1, the J gene TRBJ2-7; tentatively, D is TRBD1 or TRBD2 (5 bases each). The V gene's germline CDR1 is DFQATT and CDR2 SNEGSKA (reference sequence). Trimming pared 3 bases from V and 3 bases from J, leaving 15 bases between. CDR3 length equals 14 residues. The CDR3 sequence: CSARGGGPGYEQYF. The DNA for the CDR3 is TGCAGTGCTAGGGGTGGGGGTCCTGGCTACGAGCAGTACTTC.

CDR3 coding DNA: TGTGCCAGCAGCCTTCAGGACAGCCAGGGGAACACCATATATTTT. The encoded protein is CASSLQDSQGNTIYF. V and J are TRBV7-2 and TRBJ1-3; a possible D gene is TRBD1 (6 bases). V was shortened by 5 bases and J by 7 bases, with 18 bases between the two germline ends. CDR3 length: 15 amino acids. Germline-derived CDR1 and CDR2 are SGHTA and FQGNSA.

The table lists this clonotype with a few counts. The gene calls are TRBV10-3 and TRBJ2-7; no clear D gene. V was pared by 0 bases and J by 0 bases, with 9 bases between. Germline V lookup: CDR1 ENHRY, CDR2 SYGVKD. The length of the CDR3 is 15 residues. This chain's CDR3 is CAISESLGTSYEQYF. CDR3 in DNA: TGTGCCATCAGTGAGTCGCTTGGTACCTCCTACGAGCAGTACTTC.

The J gene is TRBJ2-5, the V gene TRBV4-1; D gene ambiguous. Trimming pared 3 bases from V and 4 bases from J, leaving 9 bases between. CDR3 size: 13 residues. Germline loops: CDR1 MGHRA, CDR2 YSYEKL. The CDR3 region is CASSHRSGETQYF. In DNA, the CDR3 is TGCGCCAGCAGCCATAGGAGTGGAGAGACCCAGTACTTC.

Worth noting for this clonotype: The junction departs from the called germline gene at one end, perhaps through a read error. The chain uses TRBV7-2 and TRBJ1-1; 9 bases match TRBD1. CDR1 SGHTA and CDR2 FQGNSA come from the germline V gene. CDR3 length: 15 residues. CDR3 sequence (DNA): TGTGCCAGCAGCTTACTTGGGACAGGGAACAGTGAAGCTTTCTTT. It encodes CASSLLGTGNSEAFF.

The V and J genes are TRBV20-1 and TRBJ2-4; either TRBD1 or TRBD2 may supply D (5 bases each). In germline, CDR1 is DFQATT, CDR2 SNEGSKA (reference sequence). The V and J ends lost 6 bases and 0 bases respectively, with 15 bases between them. The CDR3 is 15 residues long. This chain's CDR3 is CSAWDPILAKNIQYF. The CDR3 DNA is TGCAGTGCGTGGGACCCCATCCTAGCCAAAAACATTCAGTACTTC.